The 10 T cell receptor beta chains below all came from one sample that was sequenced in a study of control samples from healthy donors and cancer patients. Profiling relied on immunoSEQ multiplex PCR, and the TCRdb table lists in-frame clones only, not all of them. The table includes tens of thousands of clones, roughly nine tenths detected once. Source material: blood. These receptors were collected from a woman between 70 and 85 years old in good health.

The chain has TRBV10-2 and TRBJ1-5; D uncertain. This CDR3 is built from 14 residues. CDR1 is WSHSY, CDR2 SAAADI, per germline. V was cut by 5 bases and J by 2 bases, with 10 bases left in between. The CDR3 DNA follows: TGCGCCAGCAGTCGATCCGGGGGCAATCAGCCCCAGCATTTT. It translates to CASSRSGGNQPQHF.

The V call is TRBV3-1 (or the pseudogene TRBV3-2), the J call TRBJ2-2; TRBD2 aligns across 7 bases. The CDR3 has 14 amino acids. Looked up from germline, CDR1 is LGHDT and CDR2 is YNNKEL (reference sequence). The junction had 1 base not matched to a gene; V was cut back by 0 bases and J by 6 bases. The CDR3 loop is CASSQEGGSGELFF. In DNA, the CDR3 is TGTGCCAGCAGCCAAGAGGGGGGGTCCGGGGAGCTGTTTTTT.

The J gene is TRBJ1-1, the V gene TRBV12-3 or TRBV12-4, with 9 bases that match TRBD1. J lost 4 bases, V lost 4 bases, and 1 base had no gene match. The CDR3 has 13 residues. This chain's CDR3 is CASSYRGPTEAFF. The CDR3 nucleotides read TGTGCCAGCAGTTACAGGGGGCCCACTGAAGCTTTCTTT.

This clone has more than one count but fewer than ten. In DNA, the CDR3 is TGTGCCAGTAGTATGTACATCTCCCACTACGAGCAGTACTTC. This sequence encodes CASSMYISHYEQYF. The V call is TRBV19, the J call TRBJ2-7, with D hard to call. The CDR3 runs to 14 residues. Germline assignment: CDR1 LNHDA and CDR2 SQIVND (reference sequence). The germline V and J ends were trimmed by 3 bases and 3 bases, with 12 bases remaining between them.

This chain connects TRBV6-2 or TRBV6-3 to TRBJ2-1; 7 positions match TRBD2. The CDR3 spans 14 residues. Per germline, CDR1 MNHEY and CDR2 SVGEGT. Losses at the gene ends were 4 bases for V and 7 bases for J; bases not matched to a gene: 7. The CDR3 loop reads CASSLLAEINEQFF. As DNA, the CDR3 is TGTGCCAGCAGTTTGCTAGCGGAGATAAATGAGCAGTTCTTC.

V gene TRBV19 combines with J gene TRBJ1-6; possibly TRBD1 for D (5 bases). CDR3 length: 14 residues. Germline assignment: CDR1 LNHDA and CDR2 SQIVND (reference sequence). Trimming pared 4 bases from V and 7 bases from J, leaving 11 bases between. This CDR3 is CASSTGLPNSPLHF. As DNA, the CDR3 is TGTGCCAGTAGTACGGGACTGCCGAATTCACCCCTCCACTTT.

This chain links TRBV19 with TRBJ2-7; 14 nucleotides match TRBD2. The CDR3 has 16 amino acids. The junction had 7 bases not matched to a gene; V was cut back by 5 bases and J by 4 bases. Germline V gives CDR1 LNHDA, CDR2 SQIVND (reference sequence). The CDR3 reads CASSLTGTSGRYEQYF. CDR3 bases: TGTGCCAGTAGTTTGACCGGGACTAGCGGGAGATACGAGCAGTACTTC.

CDR3 coding DNA: TGTGCCAGCAGGAGCCCAGGACTAGCGAACGAGCAGTACTTC. Translated, it gives CASRSPGLANEQYF. The chain links TRBV6-5 to TRBJ2-7; 9 bases align to TRBD2. This CDR3 contains 14 residues. The ends lost 6 bases at V and 5 bases at J; junction bases unmatched: 8. Germline lookup yields CDR1 MNHEY and CDR2 SVGAGI.

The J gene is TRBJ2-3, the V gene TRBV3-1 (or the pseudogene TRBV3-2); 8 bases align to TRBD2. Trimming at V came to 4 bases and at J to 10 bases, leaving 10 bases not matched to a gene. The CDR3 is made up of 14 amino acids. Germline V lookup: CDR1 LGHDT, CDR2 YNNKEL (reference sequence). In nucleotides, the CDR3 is TGTGCCAGCAGCCCTCGTGAACGGGGGGGCGCGCAGTATTTT. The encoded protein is CASSPRERGGAQYF.

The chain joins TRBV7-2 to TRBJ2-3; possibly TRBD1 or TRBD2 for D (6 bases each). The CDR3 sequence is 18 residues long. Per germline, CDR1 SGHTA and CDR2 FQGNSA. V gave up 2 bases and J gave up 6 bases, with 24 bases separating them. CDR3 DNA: TGTGCCAGCAGCTTATTCTTCTCGGCCGGGGGCGGATTGGATACGCAGTATTTT. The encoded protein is CASSLFFSAGGGLDTQYF.